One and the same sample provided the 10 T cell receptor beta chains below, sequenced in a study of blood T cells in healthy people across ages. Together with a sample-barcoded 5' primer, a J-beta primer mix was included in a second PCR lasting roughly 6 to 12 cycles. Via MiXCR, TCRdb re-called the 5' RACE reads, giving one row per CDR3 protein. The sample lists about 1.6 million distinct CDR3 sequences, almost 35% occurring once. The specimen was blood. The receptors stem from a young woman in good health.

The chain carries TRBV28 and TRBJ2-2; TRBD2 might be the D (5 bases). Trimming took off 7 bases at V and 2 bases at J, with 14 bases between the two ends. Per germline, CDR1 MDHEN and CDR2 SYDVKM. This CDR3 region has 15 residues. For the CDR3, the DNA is TGTGCCAGCACGGGAAGACCTACCAACACCGGGGAGCTGTTTTTT. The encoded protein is CASTGRPTNTGELFF.

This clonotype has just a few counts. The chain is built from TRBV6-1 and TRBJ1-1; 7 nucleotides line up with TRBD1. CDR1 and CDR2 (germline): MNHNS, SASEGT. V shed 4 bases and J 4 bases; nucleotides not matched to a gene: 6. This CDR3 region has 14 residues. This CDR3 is CASSVNRGGTEAFF. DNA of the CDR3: TGTGCCAGCAGTGTAAACAGGGGTGGCACTGAAGCTTTCTTT.

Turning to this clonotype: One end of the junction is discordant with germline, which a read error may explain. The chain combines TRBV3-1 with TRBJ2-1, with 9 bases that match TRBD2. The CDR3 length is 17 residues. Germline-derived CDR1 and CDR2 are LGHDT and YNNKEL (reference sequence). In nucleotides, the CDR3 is TGTGCCGGCAGCCGAAAACGCAGGACTAGCGCCTACAATGAGCAGTTCTTC. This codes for CAGSRKRRTSAYNEQFF.

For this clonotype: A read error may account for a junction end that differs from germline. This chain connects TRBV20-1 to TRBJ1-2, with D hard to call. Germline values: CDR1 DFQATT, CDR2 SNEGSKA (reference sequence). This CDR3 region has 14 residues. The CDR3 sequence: CSARDPGVHYDYTF. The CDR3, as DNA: TGCAGTGCTAGAGATCCTGGAGTTCACTATGACTACACCTTC.

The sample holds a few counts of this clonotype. For the CDR3, the DNA is TGTGCCAGCAGCGTAGGGGTCCACTACAATGAGCAGTTCTTC. Residues: CASSVGVHYNEQFF. The rearrangement uses TRBV9 and TRBJ2-1; no clear D. The CDR3 consists of 14 residues. The V and J ends lost 0 bases and 3 bases respectively, with 7 bases between them. The germline CDR1 and CDR2 sequences are SGDLS and YYNGEE.

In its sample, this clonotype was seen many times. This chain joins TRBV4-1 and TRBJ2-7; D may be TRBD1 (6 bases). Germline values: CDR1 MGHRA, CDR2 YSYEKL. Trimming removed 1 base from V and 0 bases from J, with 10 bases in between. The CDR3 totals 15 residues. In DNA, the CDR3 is TGCGCCAGCAGCCAAGTAACAGGGAGCTCCTACGAGCAGTACTTC. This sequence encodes CASSQVTGSSYEQYF.

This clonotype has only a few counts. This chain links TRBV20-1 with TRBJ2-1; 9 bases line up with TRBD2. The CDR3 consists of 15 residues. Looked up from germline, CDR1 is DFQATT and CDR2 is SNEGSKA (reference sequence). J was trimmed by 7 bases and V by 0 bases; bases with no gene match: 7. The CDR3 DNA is TGCAGTGCTAGAGATGGGGGGACTAGCCCTAATGAGCAGTTCTTC. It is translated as CSARDGGTSPNEQFF.

In nucleotides, the CDR3 is TGTGCCAGCAGTGACCCAAATGGCTATGGCTACACCTTC. Translating it yields CASSDPNGYGYTF. The rearrangement uses TRBV2 and TRBJ1-2; no clear D gene. V lost 3 bases to trimming and J lost 4 bases, with 9 bases between them. Germline loops: CDR1 SNHLY, CDR2 FYNNEI. CDR3 size: 13 residues. The variable domain in full, with the rest retrieved from reference TRBV2 and TRBJ1-2, is EPEVTQTPSHQVTQMGQEVILRCVPISNHLYFYWYRQILGQKVEFLVSFYNNEISEKSEIFDDQFSVERPDGSNFTLKIRSTKLEDSAMYFCASSDPNGYGYTFGSGTRLTVV.

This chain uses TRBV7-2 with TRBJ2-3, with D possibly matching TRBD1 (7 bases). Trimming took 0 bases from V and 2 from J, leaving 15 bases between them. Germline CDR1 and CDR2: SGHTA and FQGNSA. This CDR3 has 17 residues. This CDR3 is CASSLARDRPFTDTQYF. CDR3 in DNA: TGTGCCAGCAGCTTAGCGCGGGACAGACCGTTCACAGATACGCAGTATTTT.

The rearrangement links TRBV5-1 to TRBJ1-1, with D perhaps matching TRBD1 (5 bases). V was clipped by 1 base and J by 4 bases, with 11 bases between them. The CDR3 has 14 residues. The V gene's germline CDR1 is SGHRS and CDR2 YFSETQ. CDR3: CASSLILGGTEAFF. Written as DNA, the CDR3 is TGCGCCAGCAGCTTGATCTTGGGGGGCACTGAAGCTTTCTTT.